These T cell receptor beta chains were read from a single sample in a study of regulatory T cells in long-lasting Graves disease. TCRdb re-called the multiplex PCR reads with MiXCR, one entry per CDR3 protein. The sample has about 400,000 distinct CDR3 sequences; about 20% are singletons. Material: peripheral blood mononuclear cells (PBMCs), obtained when the disease was refractory, from a patient treated with antithyroid drugs. The receptors stem from a female donor with Graves disease. Both conserved end residues are trimmed from each CDR3. Fields, in order: V gene, CDR3 protein.

V: TRBV6-5
CDR3: ASSYSTGRGYT

V: TRBV7-2
CDR3: ASSSHPNRNTEAF

V: TRBV28
CDR3: ASTNWGDEKLF

V: TRBV5-4
CDR3: ASSWGQSLYEQY

V: TRBV20-1
CDR3: SATGLAGPFSYEQY

V: TRBV7-9
CDR3: ASSLGFGGRAGGNTIY

V: TRBV7-2
CDR3: ASSSDRGYYYGYT

V: TRBV28
CDR3: ARSSGGQGVALNYGYT

V: TRBV6-2/TRBV6-3
CDR3: ASKEQGGGNQPQH

V: TRBV27
CDR3: ASKGGNEQY

V: TRBV6-1
CDR3: ASSRFPTDSGANVLT

V: TRBV2
CDR3: ASSLKGGEKLF

V: TRBV13
CDR3: ASSPDI

V: TRBV7-2
CDR3: ASSSQGASTEAF

V: TRBV15
CDR3: ATSRHRQGAHEQY

V: TRBV2
CDR3: ASSVYRHYEQY

V: TRBV6-1
CDR3: ASRPIDVGYGYT

V: TRBV20-1
CDR3: SASGTGATYEQY

V: TRBV7-8
CDR3: ASSQGPKGYT

V: TRBV19
CDR3: ASTPTGSTYEQY

V: TRBV2
CDR3: ASSEGRTANQPQH

V: TRBV20-1
CDR3: SALLGQRDGETQY

V: TRBV20-1
CDR3: SAPAMDSAQY

V: TRBV11-2
CDR3: ASSFTTGTSDQY

V: TRBV19
CDR3: ASSTSGSGNGELF

V: TRBV6-1
CDR3: ASSRGGGLLTEAF

V: TRBV12-3/TRBV12-4
CDR3: ATRRQGATNTEAF

V: TRBV7-9
CDR3: ASSPTGATNYGYT

V: TRBV5-8
CDR3: ASSSGTGINQPQH

V: TRBV5-1
CDR3: ASSLLSAQGRRSGELF

V: TRBV2
CDR3: ASRGPNYEQY

V: TRBV28
CDR3: ASSSQGYGNEKLF

V: TRBV12-3/TRBV12-4
CDR3: ASRTNSGMQKETQY

V: TRBV7-2
CDR3: ASSLLAGVPFGSYEQY

V: TRBV3-1
CDR3: ASSQPRVPESEKLF

V: TRBV28
CDR3: ASSLFPEGPD

V: TRBV25-1
CDR3: ASQGGGYYGYT

V: TRBV10-2
CDR3: ASSMAGNSPLH

V: TRBV30
CDR3: AWSVLGGSHYGYT

V: TRBV24-1
CDR3: ATSDYNNGPQH

V: TRBV2
CDR3: ASNEGPETQY

V: TRBV7-3
CDR3: ASSFLSGTGELF

V: TRBV20-1
CDR3: SARDYAGVRGYGYT

V: TRBV6-1
CDR3: ASSEAYGYT

V: TRBV7-2
CDR3: ASSRQGVTDTQY

V: TRBV20-1
CDR3: SARGGQGSKNIQY

V: TRBV9
CDR3: ASKDGENYGYT

V: TRBV28
CDR3: ASSTGNNQPQH

V: TRBV4-1
CDR3: ASSRERLYGEQY

V: TRBV11-1
CDR3: ASSPTGYNEQF